This TCR beta chain was sequenced in a study of blood T cell repertoires in COVID-19. Turning to the study itself: Sites across the United States, Italy and Spain contributed samples from acute and convalescent COVID-19.

Using immunoSEQ multiplex PCR, the repertoire was profiled, and TCRdb retains in-frame clones only, with some absent. Of roughly 200,000 clones in the sample, roughly 84% were seen once. V dropped 0 bases and J dropped 4; count of bases not matched to a gene: 1. Germline loops: CDR1 LGHNA, CDR2 YNFKEQ. The CDR3 runs to 14 residues. Self-reported history from a screening survey and questionnaire set each donor's cohort. The chain joins TRBV4-2 to TRBJ2-3, with TRBD2 identical over 7 bases. The origin of this receptor is a man aged 25-40 years in a cohort exposed to, infected with or recovered from COVID-19 (not recorded which). Sequenced: PBMCs or T cells enriched from blood (not recorded which). CDR3 coding DNA: TGTGCCAGCAGCCAAGATGCGGGGGCAGATACGCAGTATTTT. It translates to CASSQDAGADTQYF.